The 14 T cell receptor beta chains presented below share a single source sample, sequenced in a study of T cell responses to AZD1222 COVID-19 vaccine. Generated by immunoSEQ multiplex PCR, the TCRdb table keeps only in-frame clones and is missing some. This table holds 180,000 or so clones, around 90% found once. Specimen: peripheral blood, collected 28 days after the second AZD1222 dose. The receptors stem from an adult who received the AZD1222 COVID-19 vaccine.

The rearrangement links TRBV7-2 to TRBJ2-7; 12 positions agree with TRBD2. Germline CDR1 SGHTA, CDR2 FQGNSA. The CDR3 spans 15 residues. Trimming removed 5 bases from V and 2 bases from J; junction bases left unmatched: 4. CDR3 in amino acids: CASSQGLAGPYEQYF. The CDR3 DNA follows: TGTGCCAGCAGCCAAGGACTAGCGGGACCCTACGAGCAGTACTTC.

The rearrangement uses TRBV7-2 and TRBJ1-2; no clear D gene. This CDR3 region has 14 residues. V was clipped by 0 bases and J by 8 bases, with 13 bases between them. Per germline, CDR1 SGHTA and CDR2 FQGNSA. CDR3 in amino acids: CASSLAEERMGYTF. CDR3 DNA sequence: TGTGCCAGCAGCTTAGCTGAGGAGAGGATGGGCTACACCTTC.

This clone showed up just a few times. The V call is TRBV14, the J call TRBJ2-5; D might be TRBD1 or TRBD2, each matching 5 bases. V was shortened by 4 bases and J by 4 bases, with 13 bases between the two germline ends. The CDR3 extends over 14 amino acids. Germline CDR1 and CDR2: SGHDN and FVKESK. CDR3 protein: CASSLRAGGETQYF. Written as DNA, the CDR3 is TGTGCCAGCAGCCTCCGTGCTGGGGGAGAGACCCAGTACTTC.

The CDR3 coding sequence is TGTGCCAGTAGTACGCAGGCTCTCTCCTATAATTCACCCCTCCACTTT. Its translation is CASSTQALSYNSPLHF. The rearrangement links TRBV19 to TRBJ1-6; D gene ambiguous. CDR3 length equals 16 residues. CDR1 is LNHDA and CDR2 is SQIVND in the germline V gene (reference sequence). V was shortened by 4 bases and J by 0 bases, with 10 bases between the two germline ends.

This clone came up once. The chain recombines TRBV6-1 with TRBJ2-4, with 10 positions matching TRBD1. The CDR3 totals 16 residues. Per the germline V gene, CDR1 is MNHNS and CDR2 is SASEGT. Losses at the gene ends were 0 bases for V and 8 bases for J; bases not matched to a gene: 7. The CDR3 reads CASSEAPGQGRHIQYF. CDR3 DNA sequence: TGTGCCAGCAGTGAAGCCCCGGGACAGGGGAGGCACATTCAGTACTTC.

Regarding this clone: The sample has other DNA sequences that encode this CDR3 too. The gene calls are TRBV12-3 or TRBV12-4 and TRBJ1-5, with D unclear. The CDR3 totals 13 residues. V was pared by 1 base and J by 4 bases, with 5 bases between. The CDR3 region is CASSLGRNQPQHF. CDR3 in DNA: TGTGCCAGCAGTTTAGGTCGAAATCAGCCCCAGCATTTT.

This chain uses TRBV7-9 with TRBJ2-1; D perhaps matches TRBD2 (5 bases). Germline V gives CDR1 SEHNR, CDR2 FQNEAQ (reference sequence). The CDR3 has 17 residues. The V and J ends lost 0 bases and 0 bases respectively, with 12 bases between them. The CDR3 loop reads CASSLARWELSYNEQFF. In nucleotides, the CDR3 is TGTGCCAGCAGCTTAGCGAGGTGGGAGCTCTCCTACAATGAGCAGTTCTTC. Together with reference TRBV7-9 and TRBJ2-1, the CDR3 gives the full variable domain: DTGVSQNPRHKITKRGQNVTFRCDPISEHNRLYWYRQTLGQGPEFLTYFQNEAQLEKSRLLSDRFSAERPKGSFSTLEIQRTEQGDSAMYLCASSLARWELSYNEQFFGPGTRLTVL.

DNA of the CDR3: TGTGCCAGCAGGCGGTCGGGGGTTACAGATACGCAGTATTTT. It encodes CASRRSGVTDTQYF. The chain carries TRBV2 and TRBJ2-3; TRBD2 might be the D (6 bases). The germline gives CDR1 SNHLY, CDR2 FYNNEI. V was trimmed by 6 bases and J by 3 bases, leaving 13 bases between them. This CDR3 comprises 14 residues.

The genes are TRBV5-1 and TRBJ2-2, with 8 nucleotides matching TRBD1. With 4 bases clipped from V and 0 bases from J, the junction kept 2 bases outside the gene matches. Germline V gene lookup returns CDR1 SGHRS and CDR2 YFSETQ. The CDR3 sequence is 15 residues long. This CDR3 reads CASSQGATNTGELFF. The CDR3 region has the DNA TGCGCCAGCAGCCAGGGGGCGACGAACACCGGGGAGCTGTTTTTT.

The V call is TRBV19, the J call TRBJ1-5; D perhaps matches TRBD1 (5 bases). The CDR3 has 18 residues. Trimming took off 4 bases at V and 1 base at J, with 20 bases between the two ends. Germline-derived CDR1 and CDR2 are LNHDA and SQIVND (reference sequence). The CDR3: CASSSRVGGLRSNQPQHF. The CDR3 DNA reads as TGTGCCAGTAGTAGCAGGGTGGGCGGTTTACGGAGCAATCAGCCCCAGCATTTT.

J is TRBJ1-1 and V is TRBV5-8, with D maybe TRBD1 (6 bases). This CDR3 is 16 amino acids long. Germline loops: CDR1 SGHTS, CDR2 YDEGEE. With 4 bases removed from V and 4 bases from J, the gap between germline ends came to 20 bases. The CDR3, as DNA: TGTGCCAGCAGCCCGATCGGGGGCGGTGGATTCACTGAAGCTTTCTTT. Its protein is CASSPIGGGGFTEAFF.

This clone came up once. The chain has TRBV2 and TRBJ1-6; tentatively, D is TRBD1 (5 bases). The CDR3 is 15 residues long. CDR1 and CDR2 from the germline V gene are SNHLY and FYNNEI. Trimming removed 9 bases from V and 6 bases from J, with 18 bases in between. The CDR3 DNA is TGTGCCAGTACCCGTGGGTCAGGGACTAATTCACCCCTCCACTTT. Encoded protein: CASTRGSGTNSPLHF. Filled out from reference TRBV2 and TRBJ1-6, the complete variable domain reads EPEVTQTPSHQVTQMGQEVILRCVPISNHLYFYWYRQILGQKVEFLVSFYNNEISEKSEIFDDQFSVERPDGSNFTLKIRSTKLEDSAMYFCASTRGSGTNSPLHFGNGTRLTVT.

The CDR3 DNA reads as TGTGCCAGTAGTATACCAGGGCCCCTGCCCCAGCATTTT. This encodes CASSIPGPLPQHF. The rearrangement joins TRBV19 to TRBJ1-5; D is possibly TRBD1 (5 bases). The germline CDR1 and CDR2 sequences are LNHDA and SQIVND (reference sequence). CDR3 length: 13 amino acids. V gave up 2 bases and J gave up 9 bases, with 11 bases separating them.

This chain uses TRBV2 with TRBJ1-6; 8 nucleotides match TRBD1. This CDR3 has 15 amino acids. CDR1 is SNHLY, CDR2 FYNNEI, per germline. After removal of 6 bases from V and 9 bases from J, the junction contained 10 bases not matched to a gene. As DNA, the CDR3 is TGTGCCAGCAGCGAGACCCGGACAGGGACTTCACCCCTCCACTTT. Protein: CASSETRTGTSPLHF.